The text below deals with one T cell receptor (beta chain). This CDR3 contains 14 residues. Germline-derived CDR1 and CDR2 are MNHNY and SVGAGI (reference sequence). The V gene lost 6 bases and the J gene lost 3 bases, with 15 bases spanning the gap. Per the original methods: Amplification from reference gene primers served as the basis for estimated nucleated cell counts. The data were produced by immunoSEQ multiplex PCR, yet TCRdb's version contains in-frame clones alone and is incomplete. V, J and clone size reflect that table, while D and trimming were determined from the DNA. The data show under 150,000 clones, approximately 85% seen once. The sample belongs to a study of blood T cell repertoires in COVID-19. Whole-study context: PBMCs, B-cell-depleted T cells, or T cells were the source of the cDNA or gDNA that made up the material.

This TCR was sampled from a woman aged 60-75 years with COVID-19, enrolled during active disease. Material: peripheral blood. V is TRBV6-6 and J is TRBJ2-7, with D maybe TRBD1 (6 bases). This CDR3 reads CASRLPGTNYEQYF. For the CDR3, the DNA is TGTGCCAGCAGGCTCCCCGGGACAAACTACGAGCAGTACTTC.